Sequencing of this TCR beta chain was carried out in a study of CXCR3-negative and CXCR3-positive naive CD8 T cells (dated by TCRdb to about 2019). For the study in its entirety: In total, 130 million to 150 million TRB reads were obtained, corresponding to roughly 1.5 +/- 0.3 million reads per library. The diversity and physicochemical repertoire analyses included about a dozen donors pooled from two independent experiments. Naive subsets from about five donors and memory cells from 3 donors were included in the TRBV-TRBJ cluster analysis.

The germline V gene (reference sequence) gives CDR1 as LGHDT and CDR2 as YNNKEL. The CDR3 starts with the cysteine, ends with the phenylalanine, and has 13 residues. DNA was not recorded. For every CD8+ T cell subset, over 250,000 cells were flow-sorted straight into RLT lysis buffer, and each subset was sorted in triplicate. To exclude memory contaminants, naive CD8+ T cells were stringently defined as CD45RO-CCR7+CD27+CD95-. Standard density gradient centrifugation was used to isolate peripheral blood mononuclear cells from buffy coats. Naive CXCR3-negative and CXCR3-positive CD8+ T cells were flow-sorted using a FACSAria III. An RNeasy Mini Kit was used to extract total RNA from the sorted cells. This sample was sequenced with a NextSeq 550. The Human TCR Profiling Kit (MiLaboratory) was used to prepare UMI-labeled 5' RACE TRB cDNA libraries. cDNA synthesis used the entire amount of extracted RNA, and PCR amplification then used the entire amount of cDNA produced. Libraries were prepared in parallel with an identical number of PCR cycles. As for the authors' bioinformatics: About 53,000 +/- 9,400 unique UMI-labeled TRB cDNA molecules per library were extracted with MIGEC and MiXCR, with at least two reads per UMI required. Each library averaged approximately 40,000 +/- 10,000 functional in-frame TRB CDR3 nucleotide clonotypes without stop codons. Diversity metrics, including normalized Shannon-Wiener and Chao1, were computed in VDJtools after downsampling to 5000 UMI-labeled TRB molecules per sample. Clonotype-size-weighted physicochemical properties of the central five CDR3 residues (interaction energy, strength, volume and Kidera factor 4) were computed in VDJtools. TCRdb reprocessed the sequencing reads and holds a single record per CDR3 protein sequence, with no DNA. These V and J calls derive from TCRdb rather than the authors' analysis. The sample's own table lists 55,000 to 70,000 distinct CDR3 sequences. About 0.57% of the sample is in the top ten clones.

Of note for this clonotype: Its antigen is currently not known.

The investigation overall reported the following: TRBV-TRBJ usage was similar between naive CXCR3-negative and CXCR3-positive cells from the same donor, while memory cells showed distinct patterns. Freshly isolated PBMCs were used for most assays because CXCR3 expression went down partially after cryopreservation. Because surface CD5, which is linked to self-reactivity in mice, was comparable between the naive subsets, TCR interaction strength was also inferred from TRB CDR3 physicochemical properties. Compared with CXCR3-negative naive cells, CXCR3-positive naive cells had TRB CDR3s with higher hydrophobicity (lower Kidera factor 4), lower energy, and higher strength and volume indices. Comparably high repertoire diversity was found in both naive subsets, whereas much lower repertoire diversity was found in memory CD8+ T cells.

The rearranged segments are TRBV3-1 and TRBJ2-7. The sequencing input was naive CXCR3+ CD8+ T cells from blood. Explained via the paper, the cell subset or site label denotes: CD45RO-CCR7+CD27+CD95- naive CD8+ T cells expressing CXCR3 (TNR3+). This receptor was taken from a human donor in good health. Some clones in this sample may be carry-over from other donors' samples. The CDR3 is CASSRDSSYEQYF.